A selection of T cell receptor beta chains follows, all from one sample in a study of cytomegalovirus exposure and HLA in healthy donors. Profiled with immunoSEQ multiplex PCR; TCRdb holds only in-frame clones, not every one. The sample includes 200,000 to 300,000 clones, about 90% seen only once; the top ten take 12%. What was sequenced was PBMCs. Every receptor here comes from a man between 18 and 35 years old in good health and CMV-seropositive. CDR3s include the opening cysteine and the closing phenylalanine or tryptophan. The order of the fields is D gene, V gene, clone size, J gene, CDR3 DNA, CDR3 protein. A D gene is named only where the DNA matches it firmly. Clone size is given for some rows only: seen once, a few or many times, or a class if the clone is expanded.

>TRBD2|TRBV4-1|once|TRBJ2-3
TGCGCCAGCAGCCCTAGCGGATACACAGATACGCAGTATTTT
CASSPSGYTDTQYF
>TRBD2|TRBV5-1|NA|TRBJ2-1
TGCGCCAGCAGCCGATTAGCGGGAGCGTGGGATGAGCAGTTCTTC
CASSRLAGAWDEQFF
>NA|TRBV6-1|NA|TRBJ2-1
TGTGCCAGCAGTGAAGCGGCAGCGTATGAGCAGTTCTTC
CASSEAAAYEQFF
>NA|TRBV6-5|NA|TRBJ1-5
TGTGCCAGCAGTTACTCGAGGGCTGGAAGTCAGCCCCAGCATTTT
CASSYSRAGSQPQHF
>NA|TRBV28|NA|TRBJ1-3
TGTGCCAGCAGTTTTGGCAGGTTCTCTGGAAACACCATATATTTT
CASSFGRFSGNTIYF
>TRBD2|TRBV5-6|NA|TRBJ2-3
TGTGCCAGCAGCAATAGCGGGAGGCTGCCAGATACGCAGTATTTT
CASSNSGRLPDTQYF
>TRBD2|TRBV2|NA|TRBJ2-1
TGTGCCAGCAGTTCCCTAGCGGGAGGGGATAATGAGCAGTTCTTC
CASSSLAGGDNEQFF
>TRBD2|TRBV14|once|TRBJ2-7
TGTGCCAGCAGCCAGATATCTAGCGGGAGGGCCTACGAGCAGTACTTC
CASSQISSGRAYEQYF
>NA|TRBV27|once|TRBJ1-4
TGTGCCAGCAGGACGCTAACCTCAACTAATGAAAAACTGTTTTTT
CASRTLTSTNEKLFF
>NA|TRBV29-1|NA|TRBJ2-5
TGCAGCGTTTCTTTCACCCCAGGGCGAGGGGAGACCCAGTACTTC
CSVSFTPGRGETQYF
>NA|TRBV6-1|NA|TRBJ2-5
TGTGCCAGCAGGATAACGGGGCAGGGGTACTTC
CASRITGQGYF
>NA|TRBV7-2|NA|TRBJ2-1
TGTGCCAGCAGACGCCCTGGCTGGGGGGCACGGTTGGACAATGAGCAGTTCTTC
CASRRPGWGARLDNEQFF
>NA|TRBV5-1|NA|TRBJ2-7
TGCGCCAGCAGCTTGGACGGAAATTCCTACGAGCAGTACTTC
CASSLDGNSYEQYF
>TRBD1|TRBV2|NA|TRBJ2-1
TGTGCCAGCAGTGAATGGCTCGGACAGGCCGGTAATGAGCAGTTCTTC
CASSEWLGQAGNEQFF
>NA|TRBV7-9|NA|TRBJ1-1
TGTGCCAGCAGTCAGAACACTGAAGCTTTCTTT
CASSQNTEAFF
>NA|TRBV6-1|NA|TRBJ1-1
TGTGCCATAAAGAAAGGGACGGACACTGAAGCTTTCTTT
CAIKKGTDTEAFF
>TRBD1|TRBV5-1|NA|TRBJ1-2
TGCGCCAGCAGCTTTGACAGGGGTTATGGCTACACCTTC
CASSFDRGYGYTF
>NA|TRBV29-1|once|TRBJ2-1
TGCAGCGTTGACAGGGGAGGTGAGCAGTTCTTC
CSVDRGGEQFF
>NA|TRBV20-1|NA|TRBJ2-1
TGCAGTGCTCGCCGCGAGCAGTTCTTC
CSARREQFF
>NA|TRBV28|NA|TRBJ1-3
TGTGCCAGCACGGGGAGGGGGGAAGTCGGAAACACCATATATTTT
CASTGRGEVGNTIYF
>TRBD1|TRBV2|NA|TRBJ1-2
TGTGCCAGCAGGGATCCGGACAGGAACTATGGCTACACCTTC
CASRDPDRNYGYTF
>TRBD1|TRBV7-9|NA|TRBJ2-1
TGTGCCAGCAGCTTAGAAGGGACAGGGTACAATGAGCAGTTCTTC
CASSLEGTGYNEQFF
>TRBD2|TRBV5-1|once|TRBJ2-2
TGCGCCAGCAGCTTGGAACTAGCGGGAGCCACCGGGGAGCTGTTTTTT
CASSLELAGATGELFF
>NA|TRBV10-3|NA|TRBJ2-7
TGTGCCATCAGTTATGGACAGCGCTCCTACGAGCAGTACTTC
CAISYGQRSYEQYF
>NA|TRBV19|NA|TRBJ2-2
TGTGCCAGTAGTCCATCCGTCAGGGCTAGCGGGGAGCTGTTTTTT
CASSPSVRASGELFF
>NA|TRBV6-5|NA|TRBJ1-5
TGTGCCAGCAGTATCGGACGGGAAATTAATCAGCCCCAGCATTTT
CASSIGREINQPQHF
>TRBD1|TRBV13|NA|TRBJ1-2
TGTGCCAGCAGCTCACGACAGGGGGCTTATGGCTACACCTTC
CASSSRQGAYGYTF
>NA|TRBV2|NA|TRBJ2-3
TGTGCCAGCAGTGAAATACGGGAGCCTAGCACAGATACGCAGTATTTT
CASSEIREPSTDTQYF
>NA|TRBV27|once|TRBJ1-5
TGTGCCAGCAGACTCTGGTGGACGGATTTCTATAGCAATCAGCCCCAGCATTTT
CASRLWWTDFYSNQPQHF
>TRBD1|TRBV5-1|NA|TRBJ2-2
TGCGCCAGCTGGGCCGGACAGGGTGTCACCGGGGAGCTGTTTTTT
CASWAGQGVTGELFF
>NA|TRBV5-1|NA|TRBJ2-7
TGCGCCAGCAGCTTGGCCAGACCGAATACGGTCGAGCAGTACTTC
CASSLARPNTVEQYF
>NA|TRBV7-2|once|TRBJ2-7
TGTGCCAGCAGCTTAGTTTTTTTGGGTCCGGCGCAGTACGAGCAGTACTTC
CASSLVFLGPAQYEQYF
>NA|TRBV30|NA|TRBJ2-5
TGTGCCTGGAGTGAAAACAGCCGATCCCAGTACTTC
CAWSENSRSQYF
>NA|TRBV11-2|NA|TRBJ2-7
TGTGCCAGCAGGAGGAACAAGCTTACCTACGAGCAGTACTTC
CASRRNKLTYEQYF
>NA|TRBV2|once|TRBJ2-1
TGTGCCAGCAGTGAAGACATGGCTCTAGAGCAGTTCTTC
CASSEDMALEQFF
>NA|TRBV1|NA|TRBJ1-2
TGCACCAGCAGCCAAGATCTGGAAGGGCGGAAGAAGAACTATGGCTACACCTTC
CTSSQDLEGRKKNYGYTF
>NA|TRBV7-2|NA|TRBJ2-3
TGTGCCAGCAGCTTAGCGCTAGGGTGGGCAGATACGCAGTATTTT
CASSLALGWADTQYF
>NA|TRBV29-1|NA|TRBJ1-2
TGCAGCGTTGTACAGGCTTATGGCTACACCTTC
CSVVQAYGYTF
>TRBD1|TRBV5-1|NA|TRBJ1-1
TGCGCCAGCAGCCTGACAGGGGGCGGGACTGAAGCTTTCTTT
CASSLTGGGTEAFF
>NA|TRBV18|NA|TRBJ2-7
TGTGCCAGCTCACCGGTAGGGACACTTCCCTACGAGCAGTACTTC
CASSPVGTLPYEQYF
>TRBD1|TRBV20-1|NA|TRBJ2-1
TGCAGTGCTAGACAGGGGGTATCCGCGTTCTTC
CSARQGVSAFF
>NA|TRBV20-1|NA|TRBJ1-3
TGCAGTGCTCTCTCTGGAAACACCATATATTTT
CSALSGNTIYF
>NA|TRBV7-8|NA|TRBJ1-5
TGTGCCAGCAGCTTAGGCCTAAATCAGCCCCAGCATTTT
CASSLGLNQPQHF
>TRBD2|TRBV19|few|TRBJ2-7
TGTGCCAGTAGTTGGGGACTAGCGGGAGTGTACGAGCAGTACTTC
CASSWGLAGVYEQYF
>NA|TRBV15|NA|TRBJ2-5
TGTGCCACCAGCAGAGATCGGGCCAGGCCTGAAGAGACCCAGTACTTC
CATSRDRARPEETQYF
>TRBD1|TRBV19|NA|TRBJ2-1
TGTGCCAGTAGTATTGGGAACAGGGGAGCGAATGAGCAGTTCTTC
CASSIGNRGANEQFF
>NA|TRBV11-2|NA|TRBJ2-7
TGTGCCAGCAGCTTAGGGACTACCTACGAGCAGTACTTC
CASSLGTTYEQYF
>NA|TRBV5-6|NA|TRBJ1-2
TGTGCCAGCAGCTTGGTTCTCCTACCTACTAACTATGGCTACACCTTC
CASSLVLLPTNYGYTF